The rows below give T cell receptor beta chains drawn from one sample of a study of blood T cell repertoires in COVID-19. Profiled with immunoSEQ multiplex PCR; TCRdb holds only in-frame clones, not every one. This table holds roughly 70,000 clones, about 90% found once. Sequencing was performed on peripheral blood. Receptors were obtained from a human donor with active COVID-19. The donor label of this sample is uncertain. Both conserved end residues are part of each CDR3. Each record gives: clone size, J gene, D gene, V gene, CDR3 DNA, CDR3 protein. The D gene is left open where the match is weak. Size values are once, few and many counts, or a class for expanded clones, and some rows have none.

clone_size: NA
j_call: TRBJ1-5
d_call: NA
v_call: TRBV19
cdr3_nt: TGTGCCAGTAGTAACCGCGCGGAGGGTGCCAATCAGCCCCAGCATTTT
cdr3_aa: CASSNRAEGANQPQHF

clone_size: NA
j_call: TRBJ2-1
d_call: TRBD2
v_call: TRBV7-9
cdr3_nt: TGTGCCAGCAGCTTAGCAGGAAGCGGGAGTGACTACAATGAGCAGTTCTTC
cdr3_aa: CASSLAGSGSDYNEQFF

clone_size: once
j_call: TRBJ2-3
d_call: NA
v_call: TRBV3-1/TRBV3-2
cdr3_nt: TGTGCCAGCAGCCAAGAAGGGGCAGATACGCAGTATTTT
cdr3_aa: CASSQEGADTQYF

clone_size: NA
j_call: TRBJ2-1
d_call: NA
v_call: TRBV3-1/TRBV3-2
cdr3_nt: TGTGCCAGCAGCCAAGCTTTGGGGGGAAGAGAGCAGTTCTTC
cdr3_aa: CASSQALGGREQFF

clone_size: NA
j_call: TRBJ2-7
d_call: TRBD2
v_call: TRBV11-3
cdr3_nt: TGTGCCAGCAGCTTAGAGTCGGGGAGGGACGAGCAGTACTTC
cdr3_aa: CASSLESGRDEQYF

clone_size: NA
j_call: TRBJ1-6
d_call: TRBD1
v_call: TRBV14
cdr3_nt: TGTGCCAGCAGCCACGGACAGGGGGGTTCACCCCTCCACTTT
cdr3_aa: CASSHGQGGSPLHF

clone_size: NA
j_call: TRBJ2-1
d_call: TRBD2
v_call: TRBV11-2
cdr3_nt: TGTGCCAGCAGCTTAGACCCCCTGGGGGGGGAGATTTCTTTCTTC
cdr3_aa: CASSLDPLGGEISFF

clone_size: NA
j_call: TRBJ2-1
d_call: TRBD1
v_call: TRBV7-2
cdr3_nt: TGTGCCAGCAGCTTACAGGGGGCGTACAATGAGCAGTTCTTC
cdr3_aa: CASSLQGAYNEQFF

clone_size: NA
j_call: TRBJ2-1
d_call: TRBD2
v_call: TRBV5-1
cdr3_nt: TGCGCCAGCAGCTTGGCCATCGGGAGGGCCGGCAATGAGCAGTTCTTC
cdr3_aa: CASSLAIGRAGNEQFF

clone_size: NA
j_call: TRBJ2-7
d_call: TRBD1
v_call: TRBV7-9
cdr3_nt: TGTGCCAGCAGCAGACAGGGGATATCCTACGAGCAGTACTTC
cdr3_aa: CASSRQGISYEQYF

clone_size: NA
j_call: TRBJ2-7
d_call: NA
v_call: TRBV27
cdr3_nt: TGTGCCAGCAGTTTTAGCGGACGGACCTACGAGCAGTACTTC
cdr3_aa: CASSFSGRTYEQYF

clone_size: NA
j_call: TRBJ2-1
d_call: NA
v_call: TRBV5-4
cdr3_nt: TGTGCCAGCAGCGGGGCTGCACGGGATGAGCAGTTCTTC
cdr3_aa: CASSGAARDEQFF

clone_size: NA
j_call: TRBJ2-1
d_call: NA
v_call: TRBV30
cdr3_nt: TGTGCCTGGAGGTGGACTCTTAATGAGCAGTTCTTC
cdr3_aa: CAWRWTLNEQFF

clone_size: NA
j_call: TRBJ1-5
d_call: TRBD1
v_call: TRBV4-3
cdr3_nt: TGCGCCAGCAGCCCCACCGGACAGGGCAATCAGCCCCAGCATTTT
cdr3_aa: CASSPTGQGNQPQHF

clone_size: NA
j_call: TRBJ1-2
d_call: NA
v_call: TRBV23-1
cdr3_nt: TGCGCCAACCCCTCTCGGACTCCCGGGGGCTATGGCTACACCTTC
cdr3_aa: CANPSRTPGGYGYTF

clone_size: NA
j_call: TRBJ2-2
d_call: TRBD2
v_call: TRBV10-3
cdr3_nt: TGTGCCATCAGTGCGGGACTAGTGAACACCGGGGAGCTGTTTTTT
cdr3_aa: CAISAGLVNTGELFF